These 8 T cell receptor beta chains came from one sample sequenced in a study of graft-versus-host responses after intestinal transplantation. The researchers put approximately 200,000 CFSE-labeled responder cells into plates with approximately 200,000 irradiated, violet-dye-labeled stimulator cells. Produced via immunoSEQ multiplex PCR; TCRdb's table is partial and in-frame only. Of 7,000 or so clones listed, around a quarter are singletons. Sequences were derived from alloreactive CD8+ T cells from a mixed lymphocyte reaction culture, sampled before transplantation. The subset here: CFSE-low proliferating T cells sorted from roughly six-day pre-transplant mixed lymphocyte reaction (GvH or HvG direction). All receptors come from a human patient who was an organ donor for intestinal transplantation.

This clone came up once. The CDR3 DNA reads TGTGCCAGCAGCTTGGGACCGGACACTGAAGCTTTCTTT. This encodes CASSLGPDTEAFF. The gene calls are TRBV5-6 and TRBJ1-1; no clear D gene. V lost 0 bases and J lost 3, with 6 bases in between. The CDR3 has 13 residues. From germline, CDR1 is SGHDT and CDR2 YYEEEE. Looking up the rest from reference TRBV5-6 and TRBJ1-1 gives the full variable domain: DAGVTQSPTHLIKTRGQQVTLRCSPKSGHDTVSWYQQALGQGPQFIFQYYEEEERQRGNFPDRFSGHQFPNYSSELNVNALLLGDSALYLCASSLGPDTEAFFGQGTRLTVV.

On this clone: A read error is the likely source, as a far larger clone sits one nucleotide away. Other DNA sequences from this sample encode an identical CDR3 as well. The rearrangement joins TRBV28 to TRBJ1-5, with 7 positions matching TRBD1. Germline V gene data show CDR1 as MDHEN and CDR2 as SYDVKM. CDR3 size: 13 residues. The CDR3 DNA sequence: TGCGCCACCGAGACAGGGATCAATCAGCCCCAGCATTTT. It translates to CATETGINQPQHF.

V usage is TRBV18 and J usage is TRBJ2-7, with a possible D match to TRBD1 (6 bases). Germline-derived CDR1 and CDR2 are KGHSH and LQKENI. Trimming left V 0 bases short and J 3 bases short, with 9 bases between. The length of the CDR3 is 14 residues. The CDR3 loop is CASSPPGTYYEQYF. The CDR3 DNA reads TGTGCCAGCTCACCACCCGGGACATACTACGAGCAGTACTTC.

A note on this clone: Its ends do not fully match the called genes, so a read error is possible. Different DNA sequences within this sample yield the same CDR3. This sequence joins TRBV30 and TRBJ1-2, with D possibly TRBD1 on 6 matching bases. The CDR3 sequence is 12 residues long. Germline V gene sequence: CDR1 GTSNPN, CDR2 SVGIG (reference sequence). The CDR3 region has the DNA TGTGCCTGGCGTGTACAAGGGGGGGGCTACACCTTC. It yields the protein CAWRVQGGGYTF.

CDR3 residues: CASSRRNSNYGYTF. The CDR3 nucleotides are TGTGCCAGCAGCCGACGGAACTCTAACTATGGCTACACCTTC. The J gene is TRBJ1-2, the V gene TRBV28; no firm D call. CDR3 size: 14 residues. V was pared by 6 bases and J by 0 bases, with 11 bases between. Germline-derived CDR1 and CDR2 are MDHEN and SYDVKM.

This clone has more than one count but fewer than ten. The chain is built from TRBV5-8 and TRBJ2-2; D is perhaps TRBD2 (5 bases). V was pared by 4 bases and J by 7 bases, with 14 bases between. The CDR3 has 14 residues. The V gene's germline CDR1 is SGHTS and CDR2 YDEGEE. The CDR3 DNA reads TGTGCCAGCAGCCAAGCTAGCTCGAGCGGGGAGCTGTTTTTT. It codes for CASSQASSSGELFF.

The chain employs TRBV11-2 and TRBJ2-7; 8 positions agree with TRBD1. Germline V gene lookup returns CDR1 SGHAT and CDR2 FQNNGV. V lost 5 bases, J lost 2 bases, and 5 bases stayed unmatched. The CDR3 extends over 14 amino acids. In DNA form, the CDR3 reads TGTGCCAGCAGCCGCCGGGACAGGACCTACGAGCAGTACTTC. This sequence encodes CASSRRDRTYEQYF.

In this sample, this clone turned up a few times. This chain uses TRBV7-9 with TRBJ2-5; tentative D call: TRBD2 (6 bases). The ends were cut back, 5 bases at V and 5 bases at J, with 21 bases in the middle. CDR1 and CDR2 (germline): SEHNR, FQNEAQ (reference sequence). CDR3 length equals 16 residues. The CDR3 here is CASSQPFGGGGETQYF. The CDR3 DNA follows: TGTGCCAGCAGCCAACCATTTGGGGGAGGAGGGGAGACCCAGTACTTC.